This TCR beta chain originates from a study of identical twins. Template switching introduced a universal primer site, and the cDNA bore unique molecular identifiers. TCRdb processed the 5' RACE reads anew with MiXCR; each CDR3 protein has one entry. The sample carries roughly 710,000 distinct CDR3 sequences, 6.1% recorded once. From germline, CDR1 is KGHSH and CDR2 LQKENI. CDR3 length: 16 amino acids. V shed 1 base and J 10 bases; nucleotides not matched to a gene: 7. General study points: The analysis was cross-sectional rather than longitudinal within donors. Where beta out-of-frame sequences were concerned, excess twin sharing was weaker. Invariant MAIT and iNKT cells could partly confound zero-insertion analyses.

This clonotype was recorded a few times. Its antigen remains unknown. Specimen: naive T cells sorted from blood. The TCR originated in a man in his late teens or twenties in good health. V is TRBV18 and J is TRBJ2-4, with TRBD2 identical over 13 bases. The DNA for the CDR3 is TGTGCCAGCTCACCACTTGGGACTAGCGGGATCGGTATTCAGTACTTC. It is translated as CASSPLGTSGIGIQYF.